The 30 T cell receptor beta chains reported below all come from one sample, sequenced in a study of blood T cells in healthy people across ages. It was with a sample-barcoded 5' primer and a J-beta primer mix that a second PCR of roughly 7 to 12 cycles was run. TCRdb recomputed calls from the 5' RACE reads with MiXCR, one row per CDR3 protein. The data hold some 1.6 million distinct CDR3 sequences, with roughly 32% observed a single time. Sequenced input: blood. The source is a woman between 25 and 40 years old in good health.

This clonotype was found many times. The genes are TRBV29-1 and TRBJ2-7; D is ambiguous. Germline assignment: CDR1 SQVTM and CDR2 ANQGSEA. The CDR3 is 14 amino acids. Between the trimmed V and J ends, which lost 5 bases and 3 bases, there was a span of 17 bases. Here the CDR3 DNA reads TGCAGCGTTATAACCCCTCACGACGGCTACGAGCAGTACTTC. As protein: CSVITPHDGYEQYF.

The chain links TRBV2 to TRBJ2-1, with TRBD2 matching 7 bases. The junction had 9 bases not matched to a gene; V was cut back by 4 bases and J by 6 bases. The CDR3 is 15 residues long. CDR1 and CDR2 from the germline V gene are SNHLY and FYNNEI. CDR3 nucleotide sequence: TGTGCCAGCAGTGGGACTAGAGCGGGCTTCAATGAGCAGTTCTTC. Its protein is CASSGTRAGFNEQFF.

This clonotype has a handful of counts. This sequence joins TRBV6-5 and TRBJ2-7, with D unresolved. The V end was cut by 4 bases, the J end by 0 bases, with 10 bases between. Germline V gene lookup returns CDR1 MNHEY and CDR2 SVGAGI. CDR3 length equals 14 residues. The CDR3, as DNA: TGTGCCAGCAGTTCGACTCTGAGCTCCTACGAGCAGTACTTC. It specifies CASSSTLSSYEQYF.

The chain uses TRBV11-2 and TRBJ1-4, with 7 bases matching TRBD1. With 5 bases clipped from V and 3 bases from J, the junction kept 6 bases outside the gene matches. The CDR3 is made up of 15 amino acids. Per germline, CDR1 SGHAT and CDR2 FQNNGV. This chain's CDR3 is CASSDPGQPNEKLFF. The CDR3 DNA reads as TGTGCCAGCAGCGACCCGGGACAGCCTAATGAAAAACTGTTTTTT.

V gene TRBV6-1 combines with J gene TRBJ2-7, with D tentatively TRBD1 (5 bases). There are 16 residues in the CDR3. V was clipped by 8 bases and J by 0 bases, with 20 bases between them. The V gene's germline CDR1 is MNHNS and CDR2 SASEGT. CDR3 protein: CASYARGASSSYEQYF. The DNA of the CDR3 is TGTGCCAGCTACGCTCGTGGGGCTTCAAGCTCCTACGAGCAGTACTTC.

A few counts support this clonotype. The rearrangement uses TRBV20-1 and TRBJ2-7; TRBD1 might be the D (6 bases). Germline V CDR1 and CDR2: DFQATT, SNEGSKA (reference sequence). V was pared by 5 bases and J by 0 bases, with 14 bases between. The CDR3 consists of 14 residues. Here the CDR3 reads CSARRQAISYEQYF. CDR3 bases: TGCAGTGCTCGTCGACAGGCGATCTCCTACGAGCAGTACTTC.

This clonotype was picked up a small number of times. The rearrangement links TRBV6-6 to TRBJ2-3, with 10 bases that match TRBD1. Germline V CDR1 and CDR2: MNHNY, SVGAGI (reference sequence). The CDR3 is 17 residues long. V dropped 1 base and J dropped 0; count of bases not matched to a gene: 4. CDR3 nucleotides: TGTGCCAGCAGTTACTTGGGGACAGGGGTTAGCACAGATACGCAGTATTTT. It is translated as CASSYLGTGVSTDTQYF.

CDR3 sequence: CSAEVGTSATDTQYF. CDR3 sequence (DNA): TGCAGTGCCGAAGTCGGGACTAGCGCGACAGATACGCAGTATTTT. The chain links TRBV20-1 to TRBJ2-3; 10 bases fit TRBD2. The CDR3 is made up of 15 amino acids. Germline CDR1 and CDR2: DFQATT and SNEGSKA (reference sequence). J was trimmed by 3 bases and V by 6 bases; bases with no gene match: 9.

Concerning this clonotype: A much larger clonotype is one base distant, so this may be a read error. Here the CDR3 reads CASSLIPGINGYTF. The CDR3 coding sequence is TGTGCCAGCAGCCTTATTCCAGGGATAAATGGCTACACCTTC. The chain is built from TRBV4-2 and TRBJ1-2; weak D call: TRBD1 (5 bases). Germline CDR1 and CDR2: LGHNA and YNFKEQ. Trimming cost V 4 bases and J 6 bases, with 15 bases left between them. CDR3 length: 14 residues.

This chain joins TRBV20-1 and TRBJ2-7, with 7 bases that match TRBD1. CDR3 length: 12 amino acids. Germline loops: CDR1 DFQATT, CDR2 SNEGSKA (reference sequence). The V gene end was trimmed by 4 bases and the J gene end by 9 bases; junction bases not matched to a gene: 9. CDR3 DNA: TGCAGTGCTATTGTCGGGACAGCTGTGCAGTACTTC. This codes for CSAIVGTAVQYF.

This clonotype has a count of ten or more. The chain combines TRBV20-1 with TRBJ2-1; possibly TRBD1 for D (7 bases). There are 13 residues in the CDR3. V lost 5 bases, J lost 2 bases, and 10 bases lay in between. Germline V lookup: CDR1 DFQATT, CDR2 SNEGSKA (reference sequence). CDR3 in DNA: TGCAGTGCTCAGGGGGGTGCCTACAATGAGCAGTTCTTC. Translated, it gives CSAQGGAYNEQFF.

This clonotype was seen many times. V and J are TRBV28 and TRBJ2-7; unclear D gene. This CDR3 region has 16 residues. Germline-derived CDR1 and CDR2 are MDHEN and SYDVKM. V was clipped by 3 bases and J by 6 bases, with 21 bases between them. The CDR3 region has the DNA TGTGCCAGCAGTTTCCGAAGGACCCACGGCCTCGGCGAGCAGTACTTC. Protein product: CASSFRRTHGLGEQYF.

The chain combines TRBV4-1 with TRBJ2-7; D unresolved. The V gene's germline CDR1 is MGHRA and CDR2 YSYEKL. Deletions cut 3 bases from V and 5 bases from J, with 8 bases between. The CDR3 spans 12 residues. CDR3 nucleotide sequence: TGCGCCAGCAGCCATATATTGGACGAGCAGTACTTC. Its translation: CASSHILDEQYF.

CDR3 nucleotide sequence: TGTGCCAGCAGTGAAGCGAGCTGGGGGACTGAGCAGTTCTTC. This translates into CASSEASWGTEQFF. The chain carries TRBV6-1 and TRBJ2-1; D tentatively reads TRBD1 or TRBD2 (5 bases each). In germline, CDR1 is MNHNS, CDR2 SASEGT. V was shortened by 0 bases and J by 9 bases, with 12 bases between the two germline ends. CDR3 size: 14 residues.

The chain is built from TRBV19 and TRBJ2-1; D might be TRBD2 (8 bases). V lost 6 bases and J lost 8, with 20 bases in between. Per the germline V gene, CDR1 is LNHDA and CDR2 is SQIVND (reference sequence). The CDR3 has 15 amino acids. CDR3 DNA: TGTGCCAGTAGGATCGAGGGGGCGGGAGGCGATGAGCAGTTCTTC. This sequence encodes CASRIEGAGGDEQFF.

This clonotype was found a few times. The chain is built from TRBV4-1 and TRBJ1-2, with 7 bases lining up with TRBD1. With V trimmed by 0 bases and J by 2 bases, 0 bases remained unmatched. Germline V lookup: CDR1 MGHRA, CDR2 YSYEKL. The CDR3 totals 14 residues. The CDR3 reads CASSQEQGNYGYTF. CDR3 sequence (DNA): TGCGCCAGCAGCCAAGAACAGGGGAACTATGGCTACACCTTC.

The rearrangement uses TRBV12-3 or TRBV12-4 and TRBJ2-7; 8 bases fit TRBD2. The CDR3 totals 16 residues. Trimming at V came to 5 bases and at J to 4 bases, leaving 13 bases not matched to a gene. The CDR3 DNA reads TGTGCCAGCAGTCTCCAGATTAGCGGGATTGGGTACGAGCAGTACTTC. Translated: CASSLQISGIGYEQYF.

The V call is TRBV20-1, the J call TRBJ2-5; D is perhaps TRBD1 (6 bases). The CDR3 extends over 13 amino acids. CDR1 DFQATT and CDR2 SNEGSKA come from the germline V gene (reference sequence). CDR3 amino acids: CSRLRTVEETQYF. CDR3 DNA sequence: TGCAGCAGGCTCCGGACAGTTGAAGAGACCCAGTACTTC.

This clonotype was detected once. The gene calls are TRBV25-1 and TRBJ2-3, with TRBD1 as a possible D gene (6 bases). This CDR3 region has 17 residues. With 2 bases removed from V and 2 bases from J, the gap between germline ends came to 17 bases. The V gene's germline CDR1 is MGHDK and CDR2 SYGVNS. The CDR3 nucleotides read TGTGCCAGCAGTGAACTAGGGACAAGTCTTAACACAGATACGCAGTATTTT. Its translation: CASSELGTSLNTDTQYF.

In nucleotides, the CDR3 is TGTGCCAGCAGCGGAGCCGATGGAGGGCGCACGGAGACCCAGTACTTC. Translated, it gives CASSGADGGRTETQYF. The chain combines TRBV5-5 with TRBJ2-7; possibly TRBD2 for D (6 bases). The J call may be faulty, since TRBJ2-5 better matches the DNA end. The CDR3 extends over 16 amino acids. CDR1 is SGHKS and CDR2 is YYEKEE in the germline V gene (reference sequence).

This clonotype was seen only a few times. A much larger clone sits a single nucleotide away, making a read error possible. The chain has TRBV5-1 and TRBJ2-3, with a possible D match to TRBD2 (7 bases). V lost 0 bases, J lost 4 bases, and 15 bases lay in between. Germline-derived CDR1 and CDR2 are SGHRS and YFSETQ. The CDR3 consists of 16 residues. The CDR3 DNA reads TGCGCCAGCAGCTTGGGCGGGGGCCCAACCGCAGATACGCAGTATTTT. It encodes CASSLGGGPTADTQYF.

The chain combines TRBV5-5 with TRBJ1-2; maybe TRBD1 (5 bases). CDR3 size: 15 residues. Germline V gene sequence: CDR1 SGHKS, CDR2 YYEKEE (reference sequence). V was pared by 4 bases and J by 4 bases, with 17 bases between. The CDR3 DNA sequence: TGTGCCAGCAGCCCGCCGGACACTTGGATCTATGGCTACACCTTC. It is translated as CASSPPDTWIYGYTF.

The rearrangement joins TRBV7-2 to TRBJ2-2; a weak D match, TRBD2 (5 bases). CDR3 length equals 14 residues. Trimming took 4 bases from V and 2 from J, leaving 8 bases between them. Germline values: CDR1 SGHTA, CDR2 FQGNSA. CDR3 loop: CASSWTRNTGELFF. The CDR3 DNA reads as TGTGCCAGCAGCTGGACTCGTAACACCGGGGAGCTGTTTTTT.

This clonotype has only a few counts. The CDR3 DNA sequence: TGCAGTGCTACCCAGGGACATAGCACAGATACGCAGTATTTT. It encodes CSATQGHSTDTQYF. The genes are TRBV20-1 and TRBJ2-3; possible D gene TRBD1, 6 bases. This CDR3 has 14 amino acids. The V and J ends lost 4 bases and 0 bases respectively, with 11 bases between them. The germline gives CDR1 DFQATT, CDR2 SNEGSKA (reference sequence).

This clonotype was detected only once. This chain connects TRBV7-3 to TRBJ2-3; D is perhaps TRBD2 (6 bases). Germline CDR1 SGHTA, CDR2 FQGTGA. Trimming removed 0 bases at V and 5 bases at J, with 24 bases between. The CDR3 has 19 amino acids. CDR3 region: CASSLTSRGSRGTIDTQYF. The DNA for the CDR3 is TGTGCCAGCAGCTTAACCTCTCGGGGGTCGCGGGGAACTATAGATACGCAGTATTTT.

J is TRBJ2-5 and V is TRBV6-1; a weak D match, TRBD1 (6 bases). The J call may be wrong; the DNA end is better matched by TRBJ2-7. The length of the CDR3 is 14 residues. Germline CDR1 and CDR2: MNHNS and SASEGT. CDR3 DNA: TGTGCCGCCAGTATACAGGGTACTCGAATCGAGCAGTACTTC. Residues: CAASIQGTRIEQYF.

Only a few counts were recorded for this clonotype. This sequence joins TRBV5-1 and TRBJ1-5; the D gene is possibly TRBD1 (5 bases). The V gene lost 0 bases and the J gene lost 7 bases, with 14 bases spanning the gap. Germline V gene lookup returns CDR1 SGHRS and CDR2 YFSETQ. The CDR3 has 15 amino acids. The DNA of the CDR3 is TGCGCCAGCAGCTTGGCCTCAGGGTCTAGGCAGCCCCAGCATTTT. Amino acid sequence: CASSLASGSRQPQHF. The entire variable domain, with the rest obtained from reference TRBV5-1 and TRBJ1-5, is as follows: KAGVTQTPRYLIKTRGQQVTLSCSPISGHRSVSWYQQTPGQGLQFLFEYFSETQRNKGNFPGRFSGRQFSNSRSEMNVSTLELGDSALYLCASSLASGSRQPQHFGDGTRLSIL.

This clonotype was detected only a few times. The chain carries TRBV4-1 and TRBJ1-2, with D perhaps TRBD1 (6 bases). The germline V and J ends were trimmed by 4 bases and 8 bases, with 14 bases remaining between them. CDR3 size: 13 residues. In germline, CDR1 is MGHRA, CDR2 YSYEKL. The CDR3 nucleotides are TGCGCCAGCAGCCCCGGCCCAGGGGAAGGCTACACCTTC. Translating gives CASSPGPGEGYTF.

The chain recombines TRBV5-6 with TRBJ1-1; 9 nucleotides match TRBD1. The germline CDR1 and CDR2 sequences are SGHDT and YYEEEE. The CDR3 extends over 13 amino acids. The junction had 8 bases not matched to a gene; V was cut back by 4 bases and J by 10 bases. The CDR3 nucleotides read TGTGCCAGCAGCCCTACAGGGGGCGACGGAGCTTTCTTT. Its translation: CASSPTGGDGAFF. Together with reference TRBV5-6 and TRBJ1-1, the CDR3 gives the full variable domain: DAGVTQSPTHLIKTRGQQVTLRCSPKSGHDTVSWYQQALGQGPQFIFQYYEEEERQRGNFPDRFSGHQFPNYSSELNVNALLLGDSALYLCASSPTGGDGAFFGQGTRLTVV.

The chain is built from TRBV7-2 and TRBJ1-2, with unresolved D. Germline CDR1 SGHTA, CDR2 FQGNSA. V was cut by 3 bases and J by 13 bases, with 6 bases left in between. The length of the CDR3 is 9 residues. In DNA, the CDR3 is TGTGCCAGCAGCTTCAGGTTCACCTTC. It is translated as CASSFRFTF.